This TCR beta chain emerged from a study of radiation and T cells in renal cell carcinoma. Study overall: Nephrectomy followed 15 Gy stereotactic body radiation by 4 weeks. Study outcomes and limitations: No pretreatment tumor biopsies were available for baseline clonotypes. In blood, top tumor clones expanded by 2 weeks, shrinking by 4.

About this clone: The antigen is undetermined.

V shed 1 base, J shed 6 bases, and the junction held 8 bases outside the gene matches. CDR1 is MNHNS, CDR2 SASEGT, per germline. The CDR3 contains 16 residues. Time point given: blood 2 weeks post-SBRT. This sample's treatment: 15 Gy SBRT to primary tumor, nephrectomy 4 weeks later. The tumor was a clear cell renal cell carcinoma. Only in-frame clones appear in the TCRdb table, and some are missing; sequencing was by immunoSEQ multiplex PCR. The table shows fewer than 150,000 clones, with about 88% occurring only once. This receptor was taken from a woman aged 70-85 years with renal cell carcinoma. Here the sequenced sample was blood, taken from a patient whose treatment included radiotherapy and nephrectomy. The rearrangement links TRBV6-1 to TRBJ1-2; 10 bases agree with TRBD1. CDR3 in DNA: TGTGCCAGCAGTGAAGGGGTAGGACAGGGGGTGGATGGCTACACCTTC. Protein product: CASSEGVGQGVDGYTF.